This T cell receptor beta chain stems from a study of yellow fever vaccine responses in identical twins. Regarding the study as a whole: A vaccine T cell response that seemed partly convergent and partly personalized was reported in twins.

J gave up 4 bases and V 0 bases, and 4 bases lay outside the gene matches. The CDR3 sequence is 14 residues long. Germline lookup yields CDR1 SGHRS and CDR2 YFSETQ. TCRdb passed the RT-PCR reads through MiXCR, listing each CDR3 protein once. The sample holds 30,000 to 35,000 distinct CDR3 sequences, less than 70% seen once. With respect to this clonotype: What it binds is unknown.

The chain couples TRBV5-1 to TRBJ2-7; the match to TRBD1 covers 7 bases. Sequenced material: T cells from blood (PBMCs), unsorted or a sorted subset (not recorded which), taken before or after yellow fever vaccination (not recorded which). The receptor's source is a woman between 18 and 29 years old who received the yellow fever vaccine. In DNA form, the CDR3 reads TGCGCCAGCAGCTTGGTGGGACAGCAATACGAGCAGTACTTC. Protein product: CASSLVGQQYEQYF.